This TCR beta chain was profiled in a study of T cells expressing NK-cell markers. Study-level information: TCR beta repertoires came from sorted CD3+CD56+NKG2C+, CD3+CD56+NKG2C- and CD3+CD56-NKG2C+ T cells.

Study observations and caveats: A few donors' CD3+CD56-NKG2C+ cells were dominated by the same clonotypes.

Making the TCR beta cDNA relied on 5'RACE template switching with UMIs. TCRdb derives one entry per CDR3 protein from the 5' RACE reads, leaving out DNA. This repertoire includes about 460,000 distinct CDR3 sequences. Per the germline V gene, CDR1 is MDHEN and CDR2 is SYDVKM. The CDR3 is 12 amino acids. As for this clonotype: Its antigen remains unidentified.

The sequencing sample was made of blood T cells: a sorted CD56 or NKG2C T cell subset, CD4+ or CD8+ T cells, or bulk PBMC T cells (not recorded which). The chain couples TRBV28 to TRBJ2-4; TCRdb's D call, TRBD1, is unchecked because there is no DNA. The source of this sequence is a woman aged 45 to 65 in good health. The CDR3 reads CASRGPGNIQYF.